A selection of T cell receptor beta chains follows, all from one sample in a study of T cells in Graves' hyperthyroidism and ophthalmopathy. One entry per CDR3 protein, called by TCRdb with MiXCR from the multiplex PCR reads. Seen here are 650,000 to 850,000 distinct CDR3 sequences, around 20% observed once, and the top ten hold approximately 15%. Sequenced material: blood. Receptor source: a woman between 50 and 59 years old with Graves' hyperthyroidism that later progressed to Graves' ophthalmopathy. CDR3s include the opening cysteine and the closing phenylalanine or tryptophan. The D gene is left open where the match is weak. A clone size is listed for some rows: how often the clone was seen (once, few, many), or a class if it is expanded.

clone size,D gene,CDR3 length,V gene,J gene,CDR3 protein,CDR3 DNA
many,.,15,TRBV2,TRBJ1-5,CASSRAEGPNQPQHF,TGTGCCAGCAGTCGGGCCGAGGGGCCCAATCAGCCCCAGCATTTT
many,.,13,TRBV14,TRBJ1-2,CASSQAGNYGYTF,TGTGCCAGCAGCCAAGCAGGGAACTATGGCTACACCTTC
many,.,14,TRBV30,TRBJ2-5,CAWSVRSLQETQYF,TGTGCCTGGAGTGTACGATCCCTCCAAGAGACCCAGTACTTC
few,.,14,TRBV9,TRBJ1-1,CASSVGFRAPEAFF,TGTGCCAGCAGCGTAGGATTCCGGGCCCCTGAAGCTTTCTTT
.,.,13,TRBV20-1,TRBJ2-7,CSARPHGLNEQYF,TGCAGTGCTAGGCCCCACGGACTAAACGAGCAGTACTTC
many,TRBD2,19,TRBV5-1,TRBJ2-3,CASSARLSLAGGSTDTQYF,TGCGCCAGCAGCGCACGACTAAGTCTAGCGGGGGGGAGCACAGATACGCAGTATTTT
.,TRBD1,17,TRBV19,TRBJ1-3,CASINRRTGNPGNTIYF,TGTGCCAGTATCAACCGGCGGACAGGCAACCCCGGAAACACCATATATTTT
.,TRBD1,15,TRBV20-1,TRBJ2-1,CSARAGGASYNEQFF,TGCAGTGCTAGAGCAGGGGGCGCGTCCTACAATGAGCAGTTCTTC
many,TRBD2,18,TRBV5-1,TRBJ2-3,CASSSRLAGGLTTDTQYF,TGCGCCAGCAGCAGCCGACTAGCGGGGGGGCTGACGACAGATACGCAGTATTTT
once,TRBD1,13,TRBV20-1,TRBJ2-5,CSASDRGRETQYF,TGCAGTGCTAGTGACAGGGGGCGAGAGACCCAGTACTTC
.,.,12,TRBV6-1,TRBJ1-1,CASSLRPGEAFF,TGTGCCAGCAGTCTGCGTCCGGGTGAAGCTTTCTTT
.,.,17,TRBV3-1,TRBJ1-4,CASSQDPGGALDEKLFF,TGTGCCAGCAGCCAAGATCCGGGGGGGGCGCTCGATGAAAAACTGTTTTTT
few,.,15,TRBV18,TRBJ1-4,CASSSQGITNEKLFF,TGTGCCAGCTCATCTCAGGGGATTACTAATGAAAAACTGTTTTTT
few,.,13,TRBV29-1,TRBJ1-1,CSVARDLNTEAFF,TGCAGCGTTGCCAGGGACTTGAACACTGAAGCTTTCTTT
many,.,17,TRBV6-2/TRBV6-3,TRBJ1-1,CASRALPQGPQNTEAFF,TGTGCCAGCAGAGCTCTCCCACAGGGACCCCAGAACACTGAAGCTTTCTTT
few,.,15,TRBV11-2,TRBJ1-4,CASSLGMATNEKLFF,TGTGCCAGCAGCTTAGGAATGGCAACTAATGAAAAACTGTTTTTT
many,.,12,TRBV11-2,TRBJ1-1,CASSLELAEAFF,TGTGCCAGCAGCTTAGAGTTGGCTGAAGCTTTCTTT
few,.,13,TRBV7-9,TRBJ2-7,CASSLDPGLEQYF,TGTGCCAGCAGCTTAGATCCGGGATTGGAGCAGTACTTC
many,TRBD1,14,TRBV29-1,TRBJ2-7,CSVETGTETYEQYF,TGCAGCGTTGAAACCGGGACAGAGACTTACGAGCAGTACTTC
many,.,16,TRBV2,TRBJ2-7,CASGGQDRDLNYEQYF,TGTGCCAGCGGAGGCCAGGACCGGGACTTGAACTACGAGCAGTACTTC
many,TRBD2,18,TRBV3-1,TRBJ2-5,CASSQVSGGARIEETQYF,TGTGCCAGCAGCCAAGTGAGCGGGGGGGCTCGAATCGAAGAGACCCAGTACTTC
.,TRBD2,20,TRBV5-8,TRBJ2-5,CASSSLGHSGTSGRGETQYF,TGTGCCAGCAGCTCCCTAGGCCACTCCGGGACTAGCGGGAGAGGAGAGACCCAGTACTTC
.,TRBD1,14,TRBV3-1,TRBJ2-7,CASSQDNRGYEQYF,TGTGCCAGCAGCCAAGATAACAGGGGCTACGAGCAGTACTTC
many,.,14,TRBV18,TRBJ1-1,CASSEGGANTEAFF,TGTGCCAGCTCGGAGGGGGGCGCGAACACTGAAGCTTTCTTT
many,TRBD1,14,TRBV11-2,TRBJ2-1,CASSPITRQGEQFF,TGTGCCAGCAGCCCAATCACGAGACAGGGTGAGCAGTTCTTC
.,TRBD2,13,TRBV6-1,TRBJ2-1,CASSEAHSGGPIF,TGTGCCAGCAGTGAAGCGCACAGCGGGGGGCCTATCTTC
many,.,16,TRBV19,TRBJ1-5,CASSIYHMRENQPQHF,TGTGCCAGTAGTATCTATCATATGCGGGAGAATCAGCCCCAGCATTTT
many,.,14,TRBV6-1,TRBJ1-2,CASSSAGTVYGYTF,TGTGCCAGCAGTTCCGCCGGGACGGTTTATGGCTACACCTTC
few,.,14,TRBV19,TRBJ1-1,CASSPVEGFAEAFF,TGTGCCAGTAGTCCTGTGGAGGGTTTTGCTGAAGCTTTCTTT
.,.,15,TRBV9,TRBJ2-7,CASSVDPGISYEQYF,TGTGCCAGCAGCGTAGATCCAGGGATAAGCTACGAGCAGTACTTC
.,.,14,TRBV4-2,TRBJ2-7,CASSHHTRSYEQYF,TGTGCCAGCAGCCATCATACGCGCTCCTACGAGCAGTACTTC
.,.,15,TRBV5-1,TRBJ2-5,CASSATIQGQETQYF,TGCGCCAGCAGCGCTACGATCCAGGGCCAAGAGACCCAGTACTTC
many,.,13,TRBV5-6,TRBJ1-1,CASSGGWGTEAFF,TGTGCCAGCAGCGGGGGGTGGGGGACTGAAGCTTTCTTT
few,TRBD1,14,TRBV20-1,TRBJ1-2,CSANTGTGGMGYTF,TGCAGTGCAAATACCGGGACAGGGGGGATGGGCTACACCTTC
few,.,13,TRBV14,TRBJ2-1,CASSQELGFEQFF,TGTGCCAGCAGCCAAGAGTTGGGGTTTGAGCAGTTCTTC
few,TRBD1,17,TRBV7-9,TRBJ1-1,CASSLVAGQGWNTEAFF,TGTGCCAGCAGCCTAGTGGCTGGACAGGGATGGAACACTGAAGCTTTCTTT
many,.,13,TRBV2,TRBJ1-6,CASSDTYNSPLHF,TGTGCCAGCAGTGACACCTATAATTCACCCCTCCACTTT
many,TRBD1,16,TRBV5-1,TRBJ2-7,CASSSSGGQAIYEQYF,TGCGCCAGCAGCTCCTCCGGCGGACAGGCCATCTACGAGCAGTACTTC
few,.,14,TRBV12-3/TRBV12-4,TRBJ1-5,CASSLMPSNQPQHF,TGTGCCAGCAGTTTAATGCCCAGCAATCAGCCCCAGCATTTT
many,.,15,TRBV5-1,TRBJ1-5,CASSVAGRPNQPQHF,TGCGCCAGCAGCGTGGCGGGGAGACCGAATCAGCCCCAGCATTTT
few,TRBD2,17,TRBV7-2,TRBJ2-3,CASSPRLAGEVTDTQYF,TGTGCCAGCAGCCCGAGACTAGCGGGGGAGGTCACAGATACGCAGTATTTT
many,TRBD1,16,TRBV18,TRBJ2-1,CASSPRDRGGRNEQFF,TGTGCCAGCTCACCAAGGGACAGGGGCGGTCGGAATGAGCAGTTCTTC
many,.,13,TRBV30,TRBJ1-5,CAWNGGELQPQHF,TGTGCCTGGAATGGAGGGGAACTTCAGCCCCAGCATTTT
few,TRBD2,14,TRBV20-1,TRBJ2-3,CSARYPGGPGTQYF,TGCAGTGCTAGATACCCGGGGGGGCCAGGTACGCAGTATTTT